Listed here are 12 T cell receptor beta chains from one sample, sequenced in a study of chemoradiotherapy in HPV16-positive cancers. Profiling relied on immunoSEQ multiplex PCR, and the TCRdb table lists in-frame clones only, not all of them. The table lists around 15,000 clones, just under 70% of them singletons. This sample was obtained from a patient who underwent chemoradiotherapy. The receptors originated from a human donor with HPV-associated anogenital cancer.

CDR3 sequence (DNA): TGTGCCAGCTCACCAGGGTTGCCAACCGGGGAGCTGTTTTTT. Its protein product is CASSPGLPTGELFF. The rearrangement links TRBV18 to TRBJ2-2; D is unresolved. The germline gives CDR1 KGHSH, CDR2 LQKENI. V shed 2 bases and J shed 5 bases, with 9 bases lying between them. This CDR3 comprises 14 residues.

J is TRBJ2-5 and V is TRBV11-3, with D possibly being TRBD1 (5 bases). Germline loops: CDR1 SGHNT, CDR2 YENEEA. Trimming stripped 5 bases from V and 5 bases from J, with 12 bases between. The CDR3 has 13 residues. DNA of the CDR3: TGTGCCAGCAGCGCAAACTCAGGGGAGACCCAGTACTTC. This translates into CASSANSGETQYF.

This chain connects TRBV27 to TRBJ2-5; D unresolved. The V end lost 3 bases, the J end lost 4 bases, and 9 bases lay between the germline ends. Germline loops: CDR1 MNHEY, CDR2 SMNVEV (reference sequence). The CDR3 has 13 amino acids. CDR3 loop: CASSLTRRETQYF. The DNA for the CDR3 is TGTGCCAGCAGTTTGACAAGGCGAGAGACCCAGTACTTC.

The chain carries TRBV6-5 and TRBJ2-4; D gene uncertain. This CDR3 is 13 amino acids long. The germline V gene has CDR1 MNHEY and CDR2 SVGAGI. V was cut by 6 bases and J by 0 bases, with 6 bases left in between. CDR3 sequence reads: CASSELAKNIQYF. For the CDR3, the DNA is TGTGCCAGCAGCGAACTAGCCAAAAACATTCAGTACTTC.

V and J are TRBV19 and TRBJ1-2; 9 bases agree with TRBD1. V shed 10 bases, J shed 3 bases, and the junction held 3 bases outside the gene matches. The CDR3 contains 12 residues. Germline V lookup: CDR1 LNHDA, CDR2 SQIVND (reference sequence). The CDR3 nucleotides read TGTGCCACCCGGACAGGGGACTATGGCTACACCTTC. Its protein is CATRTGDYGYTF.

The V and J genes are TRBV19 and TRBJ1-5; tentatively, D is TRBD1 (5 bases). Trimming stripped 9 bases from V and 7 bases from J, with 16 bases between. This CDR3 is 13 amino acids long. The germline CDR1 and CDR2 sequences are LNHDA and SQIVND (reference sequence). CDR3 residues: CASASQGRQPQHF. The CDR3 coding sequence is TGTGCCAGCGCCTCCCAGGGAAGGCAGCCCCAGCATTTT.

The J gene is TRBJ2-7, the V gene TRBV9; D is possibly TRBD2 (7 bases). The CDR3 covers 13 residues. Germline assignment: CDR1 SGDLS and CDR2 YYNGEE. The V end lost 3 bases, the J end lost 7 bases, and 14 bases lay between the germline ends. CDR3 residues: CASSGGGLGEQYF. The CDR3 nucleotides are TGTGCCAGCAGCGGGGGGGGCTTGGGAGAGCAGTACTTC. The entire variable domain, with the rest obtained from reference TRBV9 and TRBJ2-7, is as follows: DSGVTQTPKHLITATGQRVTLRCSPRSGDLSVYWYQQSLDQGLQFLIQYYNGEERAKGNILERFSAQQFPDLHSELNLSSLELGDSALYFCASSGGGLGEQYFGPGTRLTVT.

In nucleotides, the CDR3 is TGTGCTAGTGGGAGGGATGACACTGAAGCTTTCTTT. Amino acids: CASGRDDTEAFF. The chain couples TRBV12-5 to TRBJ1-1; D not resolved. V was cut by 6 bases and J by 3 bases, with 8 bases left in between. Germline CDR1 LGHNT, CDR2 FRNRAP. This CDR3 contains 12 residues. Full variable domain (missing parts from reference TRBV12-5 and TRBJ1-1): DARVTQTPRHKVTEMGQEVTMRCQPILGHNTVFWYRQTMMQGLELLAYFRNRAPLDDSGMPKDRFSAEMPDATLATLKIQPSEPRDSAVYFCASGRDDTEAFFGQGTRLTVV.

The CDR3 loop reads CASSFMTGRFDGYTF. The CDR3 DNA reads TGTGCCAGCAGTTTTATGACAGGGAGGTTTGATGGCTACACCTTC. V and J are TRBV28 and TRBJ1-2; 7 bases match TRBD1. The CDR3 loop spans 15 amino acids. V dropped 3 bases and J dropped 6; count of bases not matched to a gene: 10. CDR1 and CDR2 (germline): MDHEN, SYDVKM.

The chain recombines TRBV5-6 with TRBJ1-5; no clear D gene. The germline V gene has CDR1 SGHDT and CDR2 YYEEEE. The length of the CDR3 is 15 residues. Trimming left V 0 bases short and J 4 bases short, with 11 bases between. Here the CDR3 DNA reads TGTGCCAGCAGCTTGGGCGGGTTTGGAAATCAGCCCCAGCATTTT. As protein: CASSLGGFGNQPQHF.

The V and J genes are TRBV7-9 and TRBJ1-6; D might be TRBD1 (5 bases). The V gene lost 5 bases and the J gene lost 6 bases, with 14 bases spanning the gap. Germline CDR1 SEHNR, CDR2 FQNEAQ (reference sequence). This CDR3 has 15 amino acids. The CDR3 reads CASSPPGLSNSPLHF. The DNA of the CDR3 is TGTGCCAGCAGCCCACCGGGACTCTCTAATTCACCCCTCCACTTT.

The rearrangement links TRBV7-9 to TRBJ1-4; tentative D call: TRBD1 (6 bases). This CDR3 is built from 14 residues. The V gene lost 5 bases and the J gene lost 6 bases, with 13 bases spanning the gap. CDR1 SEHNR and CDR2 FQNEAQ come from the germline V gene (reference sequence). The CDR3 loop is CASSPDRTDEKLFF. The DNA of the CDR3 is TGTGCCAGCAGCCCCGACAGGACGGATGAAAAACTGTTTTTT.